The 28 T cell receptor beta chains reported below all come from one sample, sequenced in a study of blood T cell repertoires in COVID-19. TCRdb's copy holds only in-frame clones and misses some; the assay was immunoSEQ multiplex PCR. This repertoire shows around 230,000 clones, approximately 82% found once; its top ten account for approximately 15%. The material sequenced was PBMCs or T cells enriched from blood (not recorded which). These TCRs come from a man aged 40-49 years who had recovered from COVID-19.

The V gene is TRBV14, the J gene TRBJ1-6; D uncertain. V was cut by 7 bases and J by 4 bases, with 8 bases left in between. Germline V gene lookup returns CDR1 SGHDN and CDR2 FVKESK. The CDR3 length is 13 residues. In DNA form, the CDR3 reads TGTGCCAGCATGGCCGGGTATAATTCACCCCTCCACTTT. It is translated as CASMAGYNSPLHF.

The chain uses TRBV19 and TRBJ2-1; 9 bases fit TRBD2. Trimming cost V 1 base and J 5 bases; bases outside gene matches: 6. The germline V gene has CDR1 LNHDA and CDR2 SQIVND (reference sequence). This CDR3 is 16 amino acids long. The CDR3 coding sequence is TGTGCCAGTAGTATAGGGTTGCGGGGGGGGCACAATGAGCAGTTCTTC. Protein sequence: CASSIGLRGGHNEQFF.

The chain uses TRBV7-2 and TRBJ2-3, with 9 positions matching TRBD2. The CDR3 spans 18 residues. Germline V gene lookup returns CDR1 SGHTA and CDR2 FQGNSA. Trimming cost V 4 bases and J 0 bases; bases outside gene matches: 11. The CDR3 coding sequence is TGTGCCAGCAGCTCGAGTGGCCGCGGGGGGGCTAGCACAGATACGCAGTATTTT. Translated: CASSSSGRGGASTDTQYF.

This chain joins TRBV3-1 (or the pseudogene TRBV3-2) and TRBJ2-3, with 7 bases matching TRBD1. J gave up 0 bases and V 4 bases, and 7 bases lay outside the gene matches. Germline-derived CDR1 and CDR2 are LGHDT and YNNKEL (reference sequence). The CDR3 totals 16 residues. This CDR3 is CASSRIGTVSTDTQYF. The DNA for the CDR3 is TGTGCCAGCAGCCGGATCGGGACAGTTAGCACAGATACGCAGTATTTT.

The chain carries TRBV6-4 and TRBJ2-1, with a possible D match to TRBD2 (6 bases). The CDR3 contains 16 residues. In germline, CDR1 is MRHNA, CDR2 SNTAGT. Trimming left V 6 bases short and J 8 bases short, with 23 bases between. The CDR3 sequence: CASSLDTGLSPHEQFF. CDR3 bases: TGTGCCAGCAGCCTCGATACGGGACTTTCGCCCCATGAGCAGTTCTTC.

The gene calls are TRBV19 and TRBJ1-1; 7 bases align to TRBD1. The length of the CDR3 is 14 residues. J was trimmed by 4 bases and V by 5 bases; bases with no gene match: 7. Germline V gene sequence: CDR1 LNHDA, CDR2 SQIVND (reference sequence). This CDR3 reads CASSFGQARTEAFF. In nucleotides, the CDR3 is TGTGCCAGTAGTTTTGGACAGGCACGCACTGAAGCTTTCTTT.

The chain links TRBV7-2 to TRBJ2-3; 7 bases are a match to TRBD2. Germline trimming cut 2 bases from V and 2 bases from J; bases unmatched to any gene: 7. Germline-derived CDR1 and CDR2 are SGHTA and FQGNSA. This CDR3 is built from 16 residues. CDR3: CASSLQASGDTDTQYF. The DNA for the CDR3 is TGTGCCAGCAGCTTACAGGCTAGCGGAGACACAGATACGCAGTATTTT.

The CDR3: CASSRSGGYEQYF. CDR3 DNA sequence: TGTGCCAGTAGTCGCTCAGGGGGCTACGAGCAGTACTTC. This sequence joins TRBV19 and TRBJ2-7; TRBD1 aligns across 7 bases. The CDR3 contains 13 residues. Trimming at V came to 5 bases and at J to 3 bases, leaving 4 bases not matched to a gene. Germline CDR1 is LNHDA and CDR2 is SQIVND (reference sequence).

The chain is built from TRBV25-1 and TRBJ1-2; D uncertain. The CDR3 contains 14 residues. The V gene lost 8 bases and the J gene lost 6 bases, with 19 bases spanning the gap. The germline V gene encodes CDR1 MGHDK and CDR2 SYGVNS. The CDR3 protein is CASRGMLSGDGYTF. For the CDR3, the DNA is TGTGCCAGCCGCGGGATGTTATCCGGGGATGGCTACACCTTC.

The genes are TRBV5-1 and TRBJ2-7, with D tentatively TRBD2 (6 bases). The length of the CDR3 is 17 residues. CDR1 is SGHRS, CDR2 YFSETQ, per germline. Trimming left V 0 bases short and J 0 bases short, with 16 bases between. CDR3 residues: CASSLAGSRGGSYEQYF. Written as DNA, the CDR3 is TGCGCCAGCAGCTTGGCCGGGTCGCGGGGAGGCTCCTACGAGCAGTACTTC.

V gene TRBV14 combines with J gene TRBJ1-1; 7 nucleotides match TRBD1. V lost 2 bases and J lost 6; bases outside the gene matches: 3. The CDR3 is 13 amino acids. CDR1 SGHDN and CDR2 FVKESK come from the germline V gene. The CDR3 spells CASSQYRGAEAFF. As DNA, the CDR3 is TGTGCCAGCAGCCAATACAGGGGAGCTGAAGCTTTCTTT.

The chain combines TRBV6-1 with TRBJ2-7; 9 bases fit TRBD2. There are 14 residues in the CDR3. Per the germline V gene, CDR1 is MNHNS and CDR2 is SASEGT. With 6 bases clipped from V and 6 bases from J, the junction kept 9 bases outside the gene matches. This CDR3 reads CASSPGTSLREQYF. Here the CDR3 DNA reads TGTGCCAGCAGCCCCGGGACTAGCCTCCGCGAGCAGTACTTC.

V usage is TRBV6-5 and J usage is TRBJ1-1, with a possible D match to TRBD1 (5 bases). The CDR3 has 14 residues. V was shortened by 6 bases and J by 1 base, with 12 bases between the two germline ends. Germline V gene lookup returns CDR1 MNHEY and CDR2 SVGAGI. The CDR3: CASSFRGGNTEAFF. The CDR3 bases are TGTGCCAGCAGCTTCCGGGGGGGGAACACTGAAGCTTTCTTT.

This chain links TRBV18 with TRBJ1-2, with 7 bases aligning to TRBD1. This CDR3 comprises 17 residues. The J segment lost 3 bases and the V segment lost 5 bases, leaving 15 bases of the junction unmatched. Germline V gene sequence: CDR1 KGHSH, CDR2 LQKENI. CDR3 amino acids: CASSTGRPGQYDYGYTF. CDR3 sequence (DNA): TGTGCCAGCTCAACAGGCCGACCGGGACAGTATGACTATGGCTACACCTTC.

The CDR3 nucleotides are TGTGCCAGTAGTATAAATACAGGGTACTCCTACAATGAGCAGTTCTTC. Encoded protein: CASSINTGYSYNEQFF. The rearrangement joins TRBV19 to TRBJ2-1, with D perhaps TRBD1 (6 bases). Trimming took 2 bases from V and 0 from J, leaving 11 bases between them. The germline gives CDR1 LNHDA, CDR2 SQIVND (reference sequence). The CDR3 spans 16 residues. Drawing the rest from reference TRBV19 and TRBJ2-1, the complete variable domain is DGGITQSPKYLFRKEGQNVTLSCEQNLNHDAMYWYRQDPGQGLRLIYYSQIVNDFQKGDIAEGYSVSREKKESFPLTVTSAQKNPTAFYLCASSINTGYSYNEQFFGPGTRLTVL.

The chain links TRBV28 to TRBJ2-1; TRBD2 matches 8 bases. CDR1 is MDHEN, CDR2 SYDVKM, per germline. The V and J ends lost 7 bases and 8 bases, in that order; junction bases with no gene match: 13. The CDR3 is made up of 15 amino acids. The CDR3, as DNA: TGTGCCAGCACCATATCGGGAGGGCCAGGCGATGAGCAGTTCTTC. Translated, it gives CASTISGGPGDEQFF. The full variable domain, rest sourced from reference TRBV28 and TRBJ2-1, is DVKVTQSSRYLVKRTGEKVFLECVQDMDHENMFWYRQDPGLGLRLIYFSYDVKMKEKGDIPEGYSVSREKKERFSLILESASTNQTSMYLCASTISGGPGDEQFFGPGTRLTVL.

This chain uses TRBV24-1 with TRBJ2-5; TRBD2 is a possible D gene (5 bases). Germline V gene sequence: CDR1 KGHDR, CDR2 SFDVKD. Trimming shortened V by 5 bases and J by 2 bases, and 8 bases separated the two germline ends. CDR3 length: 13 amino acids. The CDR3 loop is CATSVGGQETQYF. CDR3 DNA: TGTGCCACCAGTGTGGGCGGGCAAGAGACCCAGTACTTC.

The chain recombines TRBV2 with TRBJ2-5; 10 bases match TRBD2. The germline gives CDR1 SNHLY, CDR2 FYNNEI. V gave up 6 bases and J gave up 5 bases; unmatched junction bases: 6. This CDR3 region has 14 residues. The CDR3 here is CASRGTSVAETQYF. CDR3 coding DNA: TGTGCCAGCAGGGGGACTAGCGTGGCGGAGACCCAGTACTTC.

The gene calls are TRBV29-1 and TRBJ2-2; TRBD1 is a possible D gene (5 bases). V gave up 4 bases and J gave up 5 bases, with 11 bases separating them. The CDR3 loop spans 13 amino acids. Germline V gene lookup returns CDR1 SQVTM and CDR2 ANQGSEA. CDR3 sequence: CSVGQPNTGELFF. CDR3 coding DNA: TGCAGCGTTGGACAGCCCAATACCGGGGAGCTGTTTTTT.

The rearrangement uses TRBV7-9 and TRBJ1-2; unclear D gene. Trimming stripped 2 bases from V and 5 bases from J, with 6 bases between. The CDR3 runs to 12 residues. Germline V gene lookup returns CDR1 SEHNR and CDR2 FQNEAQ (reference sequence). The CDR3 sequence: CASSLNSYGYTF. CDR3 DNA: TGTGCCAGCAGCTTAAACAGTTATGGCTACACCTTC.

This sequence joins TRBV2 and TRBJ2-5; tentatively, D is TRBD2 (5 bases). Per the germline V gene, CDR1 is SNHLY and CDR2 is FYNNEI. This CDR3 region has 10 residues. V was trimmed by 4 bases and J by 11 bases, leaving 8 bases between them. CDR3 DNA sequence: TGTGCCAGCAGTGTTACTAGGCAGTACTTC. Translation gives CASSVTRQYF.

V and J are TRBV28 and TRBJ1-5, with TRBD1 matching 7 bases. Per the germline V gene, CDR1 is MDHEN and CDR2 is SYDVKM. This CDR3 is 15 amino acids long. Losses at the gene ends were 5 bases for V and 1 base for J; bases not matched to a gene: 5. The CDR3 protein is CASSPTGASNQPQHF. The CDR3 nucleotides are TGTGCCAGCAGTCCTACAGGGGCCAGCAATCAGCCCCAGCATTTT.

This sequence joins TRBV18 and TRBJ1-1; no clear D gene. Germline values: CDR1 KGHSH, CDR2 LQKENI. V was clipped by 2 bases and J by 4 bases, with 14 bases between them. The CDR3 sequence is 15 residues long. CDR3 protein: CASSPVEGGATEAFF. In DNA, the CDR3 is TGTGCCAGCTCACCAGTCGAAGGAGGAGCCACTGAAGCTTTCTTT. The variable domain in full, completed from reference TRBV18 and TRBJ1-1, reads NAGVMQNPRHLVRRRGQEARLRCSPMKGHSHVYWYRQLPEEGLKFMVYLQKENIIDESGMPKERFSAEFPKEGPSILRIQQVVRGDSAAYFCASSPVEGGATEAFFGQGTRLTVV.

The genes are TRBV5-4 and TRBJ2-6; D is ambiguous. This CDR3 spans 15 amino acids. The germline gives CDR1 SGHNT, CDR2 YYREEE (reference sequence). V was cut by 4 bases and J by 1 base, with 9 bases left in between. The CDR3 protein is CASSPQASGANVLTF. In nucleotides, the CDR3 is TGTGCCAGCAGCCCTCAGGCGTCTGGGGCCAACGTCCTGACTTTC. Variable domain in full (rest from reference TRBV5-4 and TRBJ2-6): ETGVTQSPTHLIKTRGQQVTLRCSSQSGHNTVSWYQQALGQGPQFIFQYYREEENGRGNFPPRFSGLQFPNYSSELNVNALELDDSALYLCASSPQASGANVLTFGAGSRLTVL.

The rearrangement uses TRBV20-1 and TRBJ1-1; possibly TRBD1 for D (5 bases). CDR1 is DFQATT and CDR2 is SNEGSKA in the germline V gene (reference sequence). The CDR3 has 11 residues. V lost 6 bases, J lost 4 bases, and 9 bases lay in between. The CDR3 DNA reads as TGCAGTGCAGAAAGGGGCACTGAAGCTTTCTTT. It translates to CSAERGTEAFF.

J is TRBJ1-1 and V is TRBV5-4; weak D call: TRBD1 (6 bases). Trimming shortened V by 4 bases and J by 8 bases, and 15 bases separated the two germline ends. CDR3 length: 13 residues. Germline V gene lookup returns CDR1 SGHNT and CDR2 YYREEE (reference sequence). The CDR3 coding sequence is TGTGCCAGCAGCCTACCGGACAGAGTAGAAGCTTTCTTT. As protein: CASSLPDRVEAFF.

The gene calls are TRBV24-1 and TRBJ2-3; the D gene is possibly TRBD2 (6 bases). Germline V CDR1 and CDR2: KGHDR, SFDVKD. This CDR3 is 15 amino acids long. V was cut by 3 bases and J by 5 bases, with 14 bases left in between. As DNA, the CDR3 is TGTGCCACCAGTGATCCCAGGTCGGAGGGAGATACGCAGTATTTT. This translates into CATSDPRSEGDTQYF.

The chain links TRBV6-6 to TRBJ2-1; D is perhaps TRBD1 (7 bases). CDR1 MNHNY and CDR2 SVGAGI come from the germline V gene (reference sequence). The germline V and J ends were trimmed by 6 bases and 4 bases, with 16 bases remaining between them. This CDR3 has 15 amino acids. DNA of the CDR3: TGTGCCAGCAGGGGTGCGGGACAGTATTACAATGAGCAGTTCTTC. It specifies CASRGAGQYYNEQFF.